The present entry profiles one T cell receptor (beta chain) with its context. Its matching antigen is unknown. Reverse transcription used about 0.45 to 1 ug RNA and random hexamers. Across 54 Vbeta and 13 Jbeta, TCR beta CDR3 was amplified with immunoSEQ multiplex PCR. MiXCR, applied by TCRdb to the immunoSEQ multiplex PCR reads, yields one record per CDR3 protein. The top ten clones hold around 0.094% of a sample with approximately 180,000 distinct CDR3 sequences, about 93% of them seen once. The CD8+ and CD4+ T cells were negatively isolated, with the TEMRA cells enriched by FACS. This CDR3 has 13 residues. This entry is derived from a study of CD8 T cells in Susac syndrome. Findings of the study overall: Clonal expansion was not seen in any Susac syndrome CD4+ T cell repertoire.

The specimen sequenced was CD4+ T cells from PBMCs. V usage is TRBV21-1 and J usage is TRBJ2-7; TRBD2 is taken as the D call from the table, unchecked against the DNA. TRBV21-1 is annotated as a pseudogene. The receptor was derived from a human donor with Susac syndrome. This chain's CDR3 is CARHPGLACEQYF. CDR3 DNA: TGTGCCAGGCACCCGGGACTAGCGTGCGAGCAGTACTTC.